Listed here are 24 T cell receptor beta chains from one sample, sequenced in a study of early T cells in non-severe SARS-CoV-2 infection. Via MiXCR, TCRdb re-called the 5' RACE reads, giving one row per CDR3 protein. The data hold 90,000 to 120,000 distinct CDR3 sequences, with around an eighth observed a single time. The sample consisted of whole blood. The receptor source for this set is an adult who was a healthcare worker with PCR-confirmed SARS-CoV-2 infection or an uninfected control (not recorded which).

In its sample, this clonotype was seen a few times. This chain uses TRBV10-2 with TRBJ2-1, with 7 bases fitting TRBD2. J gave up 9 bases and V 2 bases, and 10 bases lay outside the gene matches. Germline V gives CDR1 WSHSY, CDR2 SAAADI. The CDR3 extends over 15 amino acids. CDR3 nucleotides: TGCGCCAGCAGTGAGAGCAATGGGGGGGGAACTGAGCAGTTCTTC. Its protein product is CASSESNGGGTEQFF.

This clonotype was counted ten times or more. The chain recombines TRBV7-6 with TRBJ1-5; D gene uncertain. This CDR3 contains 15 residues. Trimming stripped 1 base from V and 1 base from J, with 8 bases between. The germline V gene encodes CDR1 SGHVS and CDR2 FNYEAQ. The CDR3 region is CASSLGGVSNQPQHF. DNA of the CDR3: TGTGCCAGCAGCTTAGGGGGTGTGAGCAATCAGCCCCAGCATTTT.

This clonotype has a count of ten or more. The rearrangement uses TRBV3-1 and TRBJ1-2; TRBD1 is a possible D gene (5 bases). There are 13 residues in the CDR3. Germline lookup yields CDR1 LGHDT and CDR2 YNNKEL (reference sequence). The V end lost 4 bases, the J end lost 6 bases, and 12 bases lay between the germline ends. CDR3 protein: CASSRGTLDGYTF. In DNA form, the CDR3 reads TGTGCCAGCAGCCGTGGGACTCTGGATGGCTACACCTTC.

V usage is TRBV6-2 or TRBV6-3 and J usage is TRBJ2-5; no firm D call. CDR3 length: 16 residues. The V and J ends lost 6 bases and 4 bases respectively, with 21 bases between them. Germline V gives CDR1 MNHEY, CDR2 SVGEGT. For the CDR3, the DNA is TGTGCCAGCAGATCCCCCAACGGAGTGCCTCCAGAGACCCAGTACTTC. Protein product: CASRSPNGVPPETQYF.

The V call is TRBV11-3, the J call TRBJ1-6; tentatively, D is TRBD1 (6 bases). V was cut by 5 bases and J by 10 bases, with 24 bases left in between. Germline-derived CDR1 and CDR2 are SGHNT and YENEEA. This CDR3 has 17 amino acids. CDR3 in DNA: TGTGCCAGCAGCCCCTTACTAGGGGCAGGGGTCATCTCACCCCTCCACTTT. Residues: CASSPLLGAGVISPLHF.

The table lists this clonotype with a few counts. Germline and junction disagree at one end, which may indicate a read error. CDR3 sequence: CASSYTGSSGNTIFF. The CDR3 DNA follows: TGTGCCAGCAGTTACACCGGATCCTCTGGAAACACCATATTTTTT. The rearrangement links TRBV13 to TRBJ1-3; no clear D. Germline V gives CDR1 PRHDT, CDR2 FYEKMQ (reference sequence). CDR3 size: 15 residues.

Many counts were recorded for this clonotype. This chain joins TRBV18 and TRBJ1-1; 8 nucleotides line up with TRBD1. Per the germline V gene, CDR1 is KGHSH and CDR2 is LQKENI. The CDR3 runs 14 residues. V dropped 6 bases and J dropped 5; count of bases not matched to a gene: 8. CDR3 sequence reads: CASSRQGANTEAFF. The CDR3 nucleotides read TGTGCCAGCTCGCGGCAGGGGGCTAATACTGAAGCTTTCTTT.

This clonotype has a handful of counts. The gene calls are TRBV12-3 or TRBV12-4 and TRBJ1-1; D is ambiguous. The V and J ends lost 6 bases and 10 bases respectively, with 18 bases between them. This CDR3 is 13 amino acids long. The CDR3 DNA follows: TGTGCCAGCAGCCCGACAATCGGGAGCAGAGCTTTCTTT. Its translation is CASSPTIGSRAFF.

A few counts support this clonotype. This chain uses TRBV12-3 or TRBV12-4 with TRBJ2-7, with TRBD2 as a possible D gene (6 bases). This CDR3 has 13 residues. With 5 bases removed from V and 5 bases from J, the gap between germline ends came to 13 bases. The CDR3 sequence: CASSLPGGDEQYF. The CDR3 coding sequence is TGTGCCAGCAGTCTCCCCGGGGGAGACGAGCAGTACTTC.

As for this clonotype: This may arise from a read error, as a much more abundant clone is one base away. V usage is TRBV11-1 and J usage is TRBJ1-2; D uncertain. V was cut by 10 bases and J by 8 bases, with 11 bases left in between. Germline V gene data show CDR1 as SGHAT and CDR2 as FQDESV (reference sequence). The CDR3 spans 10 residues. For the CDR3, the DNA is TGTGCCATCGGGCCCGAGGGCTACACCTTC. The encoded protein is CAIGPEGYTF.

V and J are TRBV6-6 and TRBJ2-5; the D gene is possibly TRBD2 (6 bases). The V gene's germline CDR1 is MNHNY and CDR2 SVGAGI (reference sequence). Trimming left V 4 bases short and J 5 bases short, with 11 bases between. The CDR3 is made up of 13 amino acids. CDR3 protein: CASSSTSKETQYF. The CDR3 DNA reads TGTGCCAGCAGTTCCACTAGCAAGGAGACCCAGTACTTC.

In its sample, this clonotype was seen many times. The V gene is TRBV21-1, the J gene TRBJ1-5; the table names TRBD1, a call not compared with the DNA. TRBV21-1 is a pseudogene segment. This CDR3 is 14 amino acids long. This CDR3 reads CASSLRTGRQPQHF. The CDR3, as DNA: TGTGCCAGCAGCTTGCGGACAGGGCGCCAGCCCCAGCATTTT.

Ten or more counts support this clonotype. The chain carries TRBV18 and TRBJ1-2, with a possible D match to TRBD1 (6 bases). Germline-derived CDR1 and CDR2 are KGHSH and LQKENI. This CDR3 contains 13 residues. V was clipped by 4 bases and J by 4 bases, with 10 bases between them. The CDR3 DNA reads as TGTGCCAGCTCACTCGGGGACATCTATGGCTACACCTTC. As protein: CASSLGDIYGYTF.

This clonotype has a count of ten or more. This chain connects TRBV9 to TRBJ1-2, with D perhaps matching TRBD1 (5 bases). The CDR3 has 15 residues. Trimming cost V 3 bases and J 2 bases, with 14 bases left between them. Germline V gives CDR1 SGDLS, CDR2 YYNGEE. The CDR3 is CASSARQSLNYGYTF. The CDR3 DNA is TGTGCCAGCAGCGCCCGACAGTCTCTAAACTATGGCTACACCTTC.

This clonotype was observed a handful of times. The chain recombines TRBV25-1 with TRBJ2-1, with 9 bases lining up with TRBD1. V lost 4 bases to trimming and J lost 6 bases; unmatched junction nucleotides: 7. This CDR3 comprises 15 residues. CDR1 and CDR2 (germline): MGHDK, SYGVNS. CDR3 DNA sequence: TGTGCCAGCAGTGGCCGGGACAGGGTTTTCAATGAGCAGTTCTTC. Translation gives CASSGRDRVFNEQFF. The whole variable domain, filled in from reference TRBV25-1 and TRBJ2-1, reads EADIYQTPRYLVIGTGKKITLECSQTMGHDKMYWYQQDPGMELHLIHYSYGVNSTEKGDLSSESTVSRIRTEHFPLTLESARPSHTSQYLCASSGRDRVFNEQFFGPGTRLTVL.

This clonotype turned up a few times. The V gene is TRBV24-1, the J gene TRBJ1-2; D unresolved. Trimming removed 4 bases at V and 8 bases at J, with 13 bases between. The CDR3 has 13 residues. Germline CDR1 is KGHDR and CDR2 is SFDVKD. This chain's CDR3 is CATSERPETGYTF. CDR3 in DNA: TGTGCCACCAGTGAAAGGCCAGAAACCGGCTACACCTTC.

The rearrangement uses TRBV20-1 and TRBJ2-3; D is uncertain. Per the germline V gene, CDR1 is DFQATT and CDR2 is SNEGSKA (reference sequence). The CDR3 length is 14 residues. V was clipped by 0 bases and J by 6 bases, with 13 bases between them. The CDR3 coding sequence is TGCAGTGCTAGAGACGACCCCCCGCAGGATACGCAGTATTTT. Protein product: CSARDDPPQDTQYF.

The rearrangement uses TRBV6-6 and TRBJ1-5, with TRBD1 as a possible D gene (5 bases). CDR3 length: 16 residues. CDR1 is MNHNY, CDR2 SVGAGI, per germline (reference sequence). Trimming shortened V by 0 bases and J by 2 bases, and 11 bases separated the two germline ends. The CDR3 coding sequence is TGTGCCAGCAGTTACTCGCAGGGAGAGGGCAATCAGCCCCAGCATTTT. As protein: CASSYSQGEGNQPQHF.

This clonotype was seen at least ten times. The CDR3 DNA follows: TGTGCCAGCTCAACCGGGACAGCCAATGAAAAACTGTTTTTT. Amino acid sequence: CASSTGTANEKLFF. J is TRBJ1-4 and V is TRBV18; TRBD1 aligns across 7 bases. V shed 5 bases, J shed 5 bases, and the junction held 5 bases outside the gene matches. The CDR3 totals 14 residues. The germline V gene encodes CDR1 KGHSH and CDR2 LQKENI.

This chain connects TRBV5-1 to TRBJ2-3; 8 nucleotides align to TRBD1. This CDR3 contains 14 residues. CDR1 and CDR2 from the germline V gene are SGHRS and YFSETQ. V lost 3 bases, J lost 8 bases, and 8 bases stayed unmatched. In DNA form, the CDR3 reads TGCGCCAGCAGCTCGGGACAGGAGAGCGGTACGCAGTATTTT. Amino acid sequence: CASSSGQESGTQYF.

The genes are TRBV29-1 and TRBJ2-1; D not certain. Germline CDR1 reads SQVTM; CDR2 reads ANQGSEA. Trimming stripped 3 bases from V and 1 base from J, with 13 bases between. The CDR3 spans 15 residues. The CDR3 nucleotides are TGCAGCGTTGATTCAGATTATGGGTCCTACAATGAGCAGTTCTTC. Its translation: CSVDSDYGSYNEQFF.

This clonotype was observed at least ten times. The V call is TRBV28, the J call TRBJ2-1; TRBD1 agrees at 7 bases. Unmatched junction bases numbered 6, after V lost 7 bases and J lost 6 bases. The CDR3 totals 13 residues. Germline-derived CDR1 and CDR2 are MDHEN and SYDVKM. In DNA form, the CDR3 reads TGTGCCAGCATAGCAGGGGGAGTCAATGAGCAGTTCTTC. It yields the protein CASIAGGVNEQFF.

In its sample, this clonotype was seen a few times. The chain couples TRBV10-3 to TRBJ2-7; 8 bases are a match to TRBD2. The germline gives CDR1 ENHRY, CDR2 SYGVKD. V lost 4 bases to trimming and J lost 6 bases; unmatched junction nucleotides: 5. The CDR3 is 13 residues long. CDR3 DNA sequence: TGTGCCATCAGTGGGGAAAGCGGGAGCGAGCAGTACTTC. Translated: CAISGESGSEQYF.

This clonotype was counted many times. The chain couples TRBV11-3 to TRBJ2-7, with D possibly matching TRBD2 (5 bases). Trimming left V 0 bases short and J 5 bases short, with 8 bases between. This CDR3 has 13 amino acids. Per the germline V gene, CDR1 is SGHNT and CDR2 is YENEEA. This CDR3 is CASSLEEEDEQYF. CDR3 coding DNA: TGTGCCAGCAGCTTAGAGGAGGAAGACGAGCAGTACTTC.